These T cell receptor beta chains were read from a single sample in a study of T-cell reconstitution after alpha-beta-depleted transplantation in children. TCRdb processed the PCR reads anew with MiXCR; each CDR3 protein has one entry. Seen here are 300,000 to 350,000 distinct CDR3 sequences, about 16% observed once, and the top ten hold roughly 40%. This sample comprised PBMCs, mostly from graft donor cells, obtained 360 days after TCRalphabeta/CD19-depleted stem cell transplant. These receptors all come from a male patient aged 2-10 years who had a stem cell transplant for acute lymphoblastic leukemia, so the T cells may come from the graft donor. Both conserved end residues are part of each CDR3. The D gene is left open where the match is weak. The listing skips clone size in some rows; elsewhere it reads once, few, many or a size class.

DNA,CDR3,size,V,J,D,length
TGCAGTGCTAGAGACCCGCGGACAGGTCACACCGGGGAGCTGTTTTTT,CSARDPRTGHTGELFF,NA,TRBV20-1,TRBJ2-2,TRBD1,16
TGTGCCAGCAACCACTGGGGGGCTTCTAGCAATCAGCCCCAGCATTTT,CASNHWGASSNQPQHF,NA,TRBV6-1,TRBJ1-5,NA,16
TGCAGCGTAGAAAGGGGGGCGATTAACGAGCAGTACTTC,CSVERGAINEQYF,few,TRBV20-1,TRBJ2-7,NA,13
TGCAGCGTTGTCGAGGCAAGGGGGTCCTACGAGCAGTACTTC,CSVVEARGSYEQYF,NA,TRBV29-1,TRBJ2-7,NA,14
TGTGCCAGCAGCCCTAATCCCCCGCAAGAGACCCAGTACTTC,CASSPNPPQETQYF,few,TRBV7-6,TRBJ2-5,NA,14
TGTGCCAGCAGCTTATCCGGGCCTTTGGACTGGGCCCCAAATCAGCCCCAGCATTTT,CASSLSGPLDWAPNQPQHF,NA,TRBV5-4,TRBJ1-5,NA,19
TGCAGCGTTGACGCTGAACTCTACTATGGCTACACCTTC,CSVDAELYYGYTF,few,TRBV29-1,TRBJ1-2,NA,13
TGCGCCAGCAGCTTGTTAGGGAGATCTCTAACCTACAATGAGCAGTTCTTC,CASSLLGRSLTYNEQFF,NA,TRBV5-1,TRBJ2-1,NA,17
TGTGCTAGTGGTTTGGTAAGAGCGGGAGGGTTCAATGAGCAGTTCTTC,CASGLVRAGGFNEQFF,few,TRBV12-5,TRBJ2-1,TRBD2,16
TGTGCCAGCATTACGACCAAGAATGAGCAGTTCTTC,CASITTKNEQFF,NA,TRBV2,TRBJ2-1,NA,12
TGTGCCATCAGTGAGTCGATTCAGTCACATAGCAATCAGCCCCAGCATTTT,CAISESIQSHSNQPQHF,NA,TRBV10-3,TRBJ1-5,NA,17
TGCAGCGTAGAGGGACTAGCTGGGGCCAACGTCCTGACTTTC,CSVEGLAGANVLTF,NA,TRBV29-1,TRBJ2-6,TRBD2,14
TGCGCCAGCAGCTTGTTCCAGCGGCACACGACTAGCACAGATACGCAGTATTTT,CASSLFQRHTTSTDTQYF,once,TRBV5-1,TRBJ2-3,NA,18
TGTGCCACCAGCACGGGCCCGAGGGGGAACATTCAGTACTTC,CATSTGPRGNIQYF,NA,TRBV15,TRBJ2-4,NA,14
TGTGCCAGCAGACCGAGGACTAGCGGGAGGGCCGGCCACAATGAGCAGTTCTTC,CASRPRTSGRAGHNEQFF,NA,TRBV11-2,TRBJ2-1,TRBD2,18
TGTGCCAGCAGCTTCCCCGCGACAGGGGGAGACACCGGGGAGCTGTTTTTT,CASSFPATGGDTGELFF,many,TRBV7-9,TRBJ2-2,TRBD1,17
TGCGCCAGCAGCTTGGACAGGATGGATACGCAGTATTTT,CASSLDRMDTQYF,many,TRBV5-1,TRBJ2-3,NA,13
TGTGCCAGCGGCGGACGGACAGCGAACACTGAAGCTTTCTTT,CASGGRTANTEAFF,few,TRBV12-3/TRBV12-4,TRBJ1-1,NA,14
TGCGCCAGCAGCCAAGATCGGACGGACAATCAGCCCCAGCATTTT,CASSQDRTDNQPQHF,NA,TRBV4-3,TRBJ1-5,NA,15
TGCGCCAGCAGCCCCCCTCCTCTGCTAGGATCCCCAGATACGCAGTATTTT,CASSPPPLLGSPDTQYF,NA,TRBV4-1,TRBJ2-3,NA,17
TGTGCCAGCAGAACCCTCAGCGGGACTAACGGAGGTGAGCAGTTCTTC,CASRTLSGTNGGEQFF,NA,TRBV6-1,TRBJ2-1,TRBD2,16
TGTGCCAGCAGCTTGGTATGGGACAGGGGGCCTGGGGCCAACGTCCTGACTTTC,CASSLVWDRGPGANVLTF,NA,TRBV5-5,TRBJ2-6,TRBD1,18
TGCGCCAGCAGCCAAGCCCCGGGACTCAACACAGATACGCAGTATTTT,CASSQAPGLNTDTQYF,few,TRBV4-3,TRBJ2-3,NA,16
TGTGCCAGCAGCCCAGGAGGGGGGAGCACTGAAGCTTTCTTT,CASSPGGGSTEAFF,once,TRBV2,TRBJ1-1,NA,14
TGTGCCAGCAGCCAAGTCGTAACGGGGAACTGGGATAGGCGTTACAATGAGCAGTTCTTC,CASSQVVTGNWDRRYNEQFF,few,TRBV4-2,TRBJ2-1,NA,20
TGCAGTGCTAGCCCCCCGGACAGGATCCTCTATGGCTACACCTTC,CSASPPDRILYGYTF,NA,TRBV20-1,TRBJ1-2,TRBD1,15
TGTGCCATCAGTGACGTATCGGGGGGCAGGGACACTGAAGCTTTCTTT,CAISDVSGGRDTEAFF,few,TRBV10-3,TRBJ1-1,NA,16
TGTGCCAGCAGCTTGGACAGGGGTTGGGGATACGAGCAGTACTTC,CASSLDRGWGYEQYF,NA,TRBV7-2,TRBJ2-7,TRBD1,15
TGTGCCAGCAGCCAGGACGGACTGAACGAGCAGTACTTC,CASSQDGLNEQYF,NA,TRBV7-3,TRBJ2-7,NA,13
TGTGCCAGCAACCCCTTGTCGGCTAGCACAGATACGCAGTATTTT,CASNPLSASTDTQYF,many,TRBV12-3/TRBV12-4,TRBJ2-3,NA,15
TGTGCCAGCAGCTTCGGACTAGCGGGAGCGTCTGAGCAGTACTTC,CASSFGLAGASEQYF,NA,TRBV7-9,TRBJ2-7,TRBD2,15
TGCGCCAGCAGCTTCACCGGGACGGGGAACATTCAGTACTTC,CASSFTGTGNIQYF,NA,TRBV4-1,TRBJ2-4,NA,14
TGTGCCAGCAGCTTAGTGGGTCGCTCTGGAAACACCATATATTTT,CASSLVGRSGNTIYF,NA,TRBV7-2,TRBJ1-3,NA,15
TGTGCCAGCAGGATCTTAAGCGGGAGTTTCTACGAGCAGTACTTC,CASRILSGSFYEQYF,NA,TRBV6-1,TRBJ2-7,TRBD2,15
TGCAGTGCTAAGTCCGACAGGGTTCGAACGAACACCGGGGAGCTGTTTTTT,CSAKSDRVRTNTGELFF,NA,TRBV20-1,TRBJ2-2,TRBD1,17
TGTGCCAGCAGCTTAATTGGGGGAGGGCCGTCCGACAATGAGCAGTTCTTC,CASSLIGGGPSDNEQFF,NA,TRBV7-3,TRBJ2-1,TRBD2,17
TGCAGTGCTAGAGGGACTAGCGGGAGAGCCCTCTCCTACGAGCAGTACTTC,CSARGTSGRALSYEQYF,many,TRBV20-1,TRBJ2-7,TRBD2,17
TGCGCCAGCAGCTCGTTTGATACGCAGTATTTT,CASSSFDTQYF,NA,TRBV5-1,TRBJ2-3,NA,11
TGCGCCAGCAGCCCCTGGACTAGTGGGGTCACAGATACGCAGTATTTT,CASSPWTSGVTDTQYF,NA,TRBV5-1,TRBJ2-3,TRBD2,16
TGCGCCAGCAGTACGCAGGGGGTCGCTGAAGCTTTCTTT,CASSTQGVAEAFF,NA,TRBV5-1,TRBJ1-1,TRBD1,13
TGCAGCGTTGTTTCTCCGGCTGACAATGAGCAGTTCTTC,CSVVSPADNEQFF,NA,TRBV29-1,TRBJ2-1,NA,13
TGTGCCAGCAGCCCCCTGCCAGGGGGCCATGGGGACACTGAAGCTTTCTTT,CASSPLPGGHGDTEAFF,few,TRBV7-9,TRBJ1-1,TRBD1,17
TGTGCCATCAGTGAGTTGATGGGATCAGGGGGCCTCACAGATACGCAGTATTTT,CAISELMGSGGLTDTQYF,NA,TRBV10-3,TRBJ2-3,TRBD1,18
TGTGCCAGCTCAGCTACGGGAAACAAGGGAAACACCATATATTTT,CASSATGNKGNTIYF,NA,TRBV18,TRBJ1-3,NA,15
TGTGCCAGCAGTTACTTACCCATAGCCGATTACAATGAGCAGTTCTTC,CASSYLPIADYNEQFF,few,TRBV6-5,TRBJ2-1,NA,16
TGTGCCAGCACCTCAGGGAGGAAGCCCCAGCATTTT,CASTSGRKPQHF,many,TRBV6-2/TRBV6-3,TRBJ1-5,NA,12
TGTGCCACCAGCAGAGAGGGACTGCGCACCGGGGAGCTGTTTTTT,CATSREGLRTGELFF,few,TRBV15,TRBJ2-2,NA,15
TGCGCCAGCAGCCTCTGGAAGAGCAATCAGCCCCAGCATTTT,CASSLWKSNQPQHF,NA,TRBV4-1,TRBJ1-5,NA,14
TGTGCCAGCAGTTTTGTAGGGCTAGCCAAAAACATTCAGTACTTC,CASSFVGLAKNIQYF,many,TRBV27,TRBJ2-4,NA,15